Below, 8 T cell receptor beta chains from the same sample are listed, as sequenced in a study of cytomegalovirus exposure and HLA in healthy donors. Method: immunoSEQ multiplex PCR; TCRdb's copy keeps in-frame clones and lacks some. The sample comprises more than 150,000 clones, 80% to 85% of which are singletons, and 2.5% to 3.5% rests with the top ten. Input material: PBMCs. Receptors were obtained from a woman aged 18 to 35 in good health and CMV-seropositive.

The rearrangement links TRBV7-8 to TRBJ1-2, with TRBD1 identical over 8 bases. This CDR3 contains 15 residues. CDR1 SGHVS and CDR2 FQNEAQ come from the germline V gene. Trimming at V came to 2 bases and at J to 8 bases, leaving 10 bases not matched to a gene. The CDR3 sequence: CASSLYRDRNKGYTF. The CDR3 region has the DNA TGTGCCAGCAGCTTATACCGGGACAGGAACAAAGGCTACACCTTC.

The V and J genes are TRBV4-1 and TRBJ2-3, with 8 positions matching TRBD2. This CDR3 has 15 amino acids. V gave up 5 bases and J gave up 2 bases; unmatched junction bases: 6. Germline CDR1 and CDR2: MGHRA and YSYEKL. DNA of the CDR3: TGCGCCAGCAGCACCTGGACTAGCTACACAGATACGCAGTATTTT. Translated: CASSTWTSYTDTQYF.

This chain joins TRBV4-1 and TRBJ1-1; D gene ambiguous. The CDR3 is 13 residues long. The germline V gene encodes CDR1 MGHRA and CDR2 YSYEKL. With 4 bases removed from V and 1 base from J, the gap between germline ends came to 7 bases. In nucleotides, the CDR3 is TGCGCCAGCAGCCCAGGAACGAACACTGAAGCTTTCTTT. Translating it yields CASSPGTNTEAFF.

This chain joins TRBV7-9 and TRBJ1-6; the D is unclear. With 6 bases removed from V and 0 bases from J, the gap between germline ends came to 9 bases. The CDR3 is 15 amino acids. Germline V gene sequence: CDR1 SEHNR, CDR2 FQNEAQ (reference sequence). This chain's CDR3 is CASSRGSSYNSPLHF. In DNA form, the CDR3 reads TGTGCCAGCAGTCGTGGGAGCTCCTATAATTCACCCCTCCACTTT.

The count of this clone is one. The chain couples TRBV11-2 to TRBJ1-4; D gene ambiguous. CDR1 and CDR2 from the germline V gene are SGHAT and FQNNGV. The CDR3 covers 13 residues. The CDR3 protein is CVSAAAGREKLFF. CDR3 sequence (DNA): TGTGTCTCCGCCGCGGCGGGTAGAGAAAAACTGTTTTTT.

The chain links TRBV7-9 to TRBJ2-2; a weak D match, TRBD1 (6 bases). Germline V gene sequence: CDR1 SEHNR, CDR2 FQNEAQ (reference sequence). The CDR3 covers 15 residues. The V and J ends lost 5 bases and 0 bases respectively, with 10 bases between them. The CDR3: CASSLRTANTGELFF. In DNA form, the CDR3 reads TGTGCCAGCAGCCTAAGGACAGCGAACACCGGGGAGCTGTTTTTT.

The chain combines TRBV29-1 with TRBJ2-1; 8 nucleotides line up with TRBD2. V trimming: 5 bases; J trimming: 13 bases; junction bases outside the gene matches: 13. This CDR3 spans 13 amino acids. Germline lookup yields CDR1 SQVTM and CDR2 ANQGSEA. CDR3 DNA sequence: TGCAGCGTTAGGTCGGGGGGGCCCTTACCACAGTTCTTC. It specifies CSVRSGGPLPQFF.

This chain connects TRBV10-2 to TRBJ2-2; D not certain. The CDR3 has 13 amino acids. Germline-derived CDR1 and CDR2 are WSHSY and SAAADI. V was cut by 2 bases and J by 4 bases, with 5 bases left in between. The CDR3 DNA follows: TGCGCCAGCAGTGAGGCGTTCACCGGGGAGCTGTTTTTT. This encodes CASSEAFTGELFF.